This TCR beta chain comes out of a study of T cell responses to AZD1222 COVID-19 vaccine. Study results and caveats: CD4 TCRs associated with vaccination spanned spike, dominating at 160-218 and 743-854. Spike-specific TCR breadth and depth were elevated following two AZD1222 doses. Sampling that yielded the repertoires occurred only after the peak T cell response.

Details on this clone: As yet, its antigen is unknown.

Sequencing was performed with immunoSEQ multiplex PCR; in TCRdb, only in-frame clones are kept and a portion is missing. The data hold about 120,000 clones, with about 90% observed a single time. V dropped 2 bases and J dropped 3; count of bases not matched to a gene: 10. Germline CDR1 LGHDT, CDR2 YNNKEL (reference sequence). The CDR3 length is 17 residues. The chain carries TRBV3-1 (or the pseudogene TRBV3-2) and TRBJ2-7, with 10 bases fitting TRBD2. Material: peripheral blood, obtained on day 0 of AZD1222 vaccination. The sequence came from an adult in good health. As DNA, the CDR3 is TGTGCCAGCAGCCAACAAAAAATGGGACTAGCGATCTACGAGCAGTACTTC. Protein sequence: CASSQQKMGLAIYEQYF.